This T cell receptor (beta chain) was captured by sequencing in a study of OX40 agonist ivuxolimab in advanced cancers. Study summary: Participants could have had prior anti-PD-1, anti-PD-L1 or anti-CTLA-4 therapy, and less than 45% had some.

J was trimmed by 2 bases and V by 8 bases; bases with no gene match: 5. Germline CDR1 and CDR2: SNHLY and FYNNEI. The CDR3 loop spans 13 amino acids. Produced via immunoSEQ multiplex PCR; TCRdb's table is partial and in-frame only. This table has 75,000 to 90,000 clones, approximately 85% appearing once. In its sample, this clone was seen once. Its antigen remains unknown. Study-level results: At 0.1-3.0 mg/kg, partial responders had clonal expansion among the lowest observed. The authors also found low normalized T-cell clonal expansion in some nonresponders. The antigens recognized by the expanded peripheral T cells, that is their antigen specificity, were not determined.

This TCR came from an adult with an advanced solid tumor such as melanoma, head and neck, liver or kidney cancer. The V and J genes are TRBV2 and TRBJ1-2; 7 nucleotides agree with TRBD1. Sequenced material: CD4+ or CD8+ T cells sorted from blood, taken in a trial of the OX40 agonist ivuxolimab. CDR3 bases: TGTGCCAGCGCAAGGGACAGAAACTATGGCTACACCTTC. The encoded protein is CASARDRNYGYTF. Full variable domain (missing parts from reference TRBV2 and TRBJ1-2): EPEVTQTPSHQVTQMGQEVILRCVPISNHLYFYWYRQILGQKVEFLVSFYNNEISEKSEIFDDQFSVERPDGSNFTLKIRSTKLEDSAMYFCASARDRNYGYTFGSGTRLTVV.